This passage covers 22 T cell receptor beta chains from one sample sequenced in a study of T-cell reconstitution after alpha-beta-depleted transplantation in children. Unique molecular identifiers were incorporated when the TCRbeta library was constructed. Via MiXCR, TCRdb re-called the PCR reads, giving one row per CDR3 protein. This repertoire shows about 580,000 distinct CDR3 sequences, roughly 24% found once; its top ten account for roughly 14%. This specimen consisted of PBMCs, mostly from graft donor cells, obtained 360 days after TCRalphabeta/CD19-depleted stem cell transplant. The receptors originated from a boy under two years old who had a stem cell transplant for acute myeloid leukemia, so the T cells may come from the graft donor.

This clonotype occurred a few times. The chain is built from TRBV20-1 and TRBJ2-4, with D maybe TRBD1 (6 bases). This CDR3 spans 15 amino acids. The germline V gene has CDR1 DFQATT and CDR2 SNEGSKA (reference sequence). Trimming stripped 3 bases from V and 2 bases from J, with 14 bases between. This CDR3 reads CSARAAGVPKNIQYF. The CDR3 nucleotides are TGCAGTGCTAGGGCGGCAGGGGTCCCCAAAAACATTCAGTACTTC.

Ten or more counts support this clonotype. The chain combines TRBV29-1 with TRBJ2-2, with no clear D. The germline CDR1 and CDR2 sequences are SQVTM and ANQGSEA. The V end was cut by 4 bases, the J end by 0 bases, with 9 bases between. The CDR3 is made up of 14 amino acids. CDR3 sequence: CSVGGYTNTGELFF. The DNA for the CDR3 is TGCAGCGTTGGGGGATATACGAACACCGGGGAGCTGTTTTTT.

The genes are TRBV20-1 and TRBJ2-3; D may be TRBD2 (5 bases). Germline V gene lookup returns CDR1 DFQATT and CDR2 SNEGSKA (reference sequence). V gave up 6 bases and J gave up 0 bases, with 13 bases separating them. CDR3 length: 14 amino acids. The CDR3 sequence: CSATDYPSTDTQYF. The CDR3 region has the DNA TGCAGTGCAACCGACTATCCTAGCACAGATACGCAGTATTTT.

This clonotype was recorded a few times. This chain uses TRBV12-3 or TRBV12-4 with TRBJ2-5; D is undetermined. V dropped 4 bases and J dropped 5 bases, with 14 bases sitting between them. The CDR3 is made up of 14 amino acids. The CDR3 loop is CASSSMPQRETQYF. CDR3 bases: TGTGCCAGCAGTTCCATGCCTCAAAGGGAGACCCAGTACTTC.

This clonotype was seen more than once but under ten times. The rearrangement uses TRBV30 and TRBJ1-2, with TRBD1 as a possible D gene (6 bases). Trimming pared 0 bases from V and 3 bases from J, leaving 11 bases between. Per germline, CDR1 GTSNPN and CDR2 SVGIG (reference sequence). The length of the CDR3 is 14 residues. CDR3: CAWSVGGGYYGYTF. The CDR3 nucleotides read TGTGCCTGGAGTGTAGGAGGGGGGTACTATGGCTACACCTTC.

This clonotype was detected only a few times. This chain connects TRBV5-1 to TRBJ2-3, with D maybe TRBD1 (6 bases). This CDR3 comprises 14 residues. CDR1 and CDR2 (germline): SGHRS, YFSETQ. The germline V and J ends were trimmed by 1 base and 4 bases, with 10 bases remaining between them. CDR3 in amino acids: CASSLTGIPDTQYF. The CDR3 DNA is TGCGCCAGCAGCTTGACAGGGATCCCAGATACGCAGTATTTT.

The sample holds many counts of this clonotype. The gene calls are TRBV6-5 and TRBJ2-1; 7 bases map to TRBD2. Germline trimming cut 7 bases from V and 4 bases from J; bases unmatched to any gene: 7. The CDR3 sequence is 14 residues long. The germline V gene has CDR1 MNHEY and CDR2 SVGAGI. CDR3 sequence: CASKLERGYNEQFF. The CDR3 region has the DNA TGTGCCAGCAAGTTGGAGCGGGGTTACAATGAGCAGTTCTTC.

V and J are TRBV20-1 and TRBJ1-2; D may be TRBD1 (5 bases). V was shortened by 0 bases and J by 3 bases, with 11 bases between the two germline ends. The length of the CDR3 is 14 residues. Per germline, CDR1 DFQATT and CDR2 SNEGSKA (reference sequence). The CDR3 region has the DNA TGCAGTGCTAGAGATCTAGGGGTGGACTATGGCTACACCTTC. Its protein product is CSARDLGVDYGYTF.

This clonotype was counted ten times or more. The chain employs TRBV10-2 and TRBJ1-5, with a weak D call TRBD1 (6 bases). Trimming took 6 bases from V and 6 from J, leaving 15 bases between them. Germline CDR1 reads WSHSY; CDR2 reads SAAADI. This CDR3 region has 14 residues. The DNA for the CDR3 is TGCGCCAGCAGCTGGGCGGGGGGCACTCAGCCCCAGCATTTT. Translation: CASSWAGGTQPQHF.

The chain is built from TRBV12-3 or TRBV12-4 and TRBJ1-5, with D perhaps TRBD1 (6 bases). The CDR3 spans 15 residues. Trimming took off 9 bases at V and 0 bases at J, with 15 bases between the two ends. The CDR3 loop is CASLPGGYSNQPQHF. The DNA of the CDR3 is TGTGCCAGTCTCCCGGGGGGCTATAGCAATCAGCCCCAGCATTTT.

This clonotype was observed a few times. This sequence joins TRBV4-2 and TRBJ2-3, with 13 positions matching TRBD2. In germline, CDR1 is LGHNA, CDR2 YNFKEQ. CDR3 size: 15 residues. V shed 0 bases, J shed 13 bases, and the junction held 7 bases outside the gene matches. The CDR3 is CASSQDSTSGGAEYF. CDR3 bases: TGTGCCAGCAGCCAAGACTCAACTAGCGGGGGGGCCGAGTATTTT.

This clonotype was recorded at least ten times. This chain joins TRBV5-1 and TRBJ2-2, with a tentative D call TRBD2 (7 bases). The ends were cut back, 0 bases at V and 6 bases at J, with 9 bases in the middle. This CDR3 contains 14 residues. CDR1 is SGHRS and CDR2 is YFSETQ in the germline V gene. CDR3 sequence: CASSLAGGPGELFF. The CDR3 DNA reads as TGCGCCAGCAGCTTGGCCGGGGGGCCCGGGGAGCTGTTTTTT. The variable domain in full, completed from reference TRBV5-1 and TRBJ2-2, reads KAGVTQTPRYLIKTRGQQVTLSCSPISGHRSVSWYQQTPGQGLQFLFEYFSETQRNKGNFPGRFSGRQFSNSRSEMNVSTLELGDSALYLCASSLAGGPGELFFGEGSRLTVL.

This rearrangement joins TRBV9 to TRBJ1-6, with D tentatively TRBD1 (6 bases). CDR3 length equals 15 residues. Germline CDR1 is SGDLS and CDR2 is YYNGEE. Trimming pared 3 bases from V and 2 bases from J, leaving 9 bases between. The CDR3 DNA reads TGTGCCAGCAGCGCCAGGACAGCCTATAATTCACCCCTCCACTTT. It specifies CASSARTAYNSPLHF.

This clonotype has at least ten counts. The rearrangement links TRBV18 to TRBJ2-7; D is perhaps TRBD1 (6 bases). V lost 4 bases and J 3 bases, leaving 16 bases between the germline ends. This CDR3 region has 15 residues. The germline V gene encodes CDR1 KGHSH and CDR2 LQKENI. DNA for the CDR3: TGTGCCAGCTCACTTTCCTACAGGGCCTACTACGAGCAGTACGTC. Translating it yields CASSLSYRAYYEQYV.

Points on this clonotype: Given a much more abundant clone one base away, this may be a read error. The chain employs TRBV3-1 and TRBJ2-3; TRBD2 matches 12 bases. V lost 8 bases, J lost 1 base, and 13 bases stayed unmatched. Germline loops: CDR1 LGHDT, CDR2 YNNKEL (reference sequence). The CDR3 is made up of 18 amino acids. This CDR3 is CASCSPSGGVRRTDTQYF. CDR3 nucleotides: TGTGCCAGCTGTTCGCCTAGCGGGGGGGTACGACGCACAGATACGCAGTATTTT.

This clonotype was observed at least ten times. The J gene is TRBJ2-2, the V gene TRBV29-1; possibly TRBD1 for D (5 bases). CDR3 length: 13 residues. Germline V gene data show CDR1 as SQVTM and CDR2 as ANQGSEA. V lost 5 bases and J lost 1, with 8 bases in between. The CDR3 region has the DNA TGCAGCGTTATGCAGGGGAACACCGGGGAGCTGTTTTTT. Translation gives CSVMQGNTGELFF.

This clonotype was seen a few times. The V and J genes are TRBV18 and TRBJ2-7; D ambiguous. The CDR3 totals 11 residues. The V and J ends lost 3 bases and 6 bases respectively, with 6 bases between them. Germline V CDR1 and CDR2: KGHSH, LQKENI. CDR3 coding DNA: TGTGCCAGCTCACCTGGGCGCGAGCAGTACGTC. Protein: CASSPGREQYV.

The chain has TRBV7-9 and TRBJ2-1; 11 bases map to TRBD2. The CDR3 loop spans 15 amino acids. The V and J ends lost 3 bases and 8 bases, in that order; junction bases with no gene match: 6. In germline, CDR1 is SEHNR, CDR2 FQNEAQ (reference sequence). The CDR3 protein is CASSFSGGAFDEQFF. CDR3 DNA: TGTGCCAGCAGCTTTAGCGGGGGGGCGTTTGATGAGCAGTTCTTC.

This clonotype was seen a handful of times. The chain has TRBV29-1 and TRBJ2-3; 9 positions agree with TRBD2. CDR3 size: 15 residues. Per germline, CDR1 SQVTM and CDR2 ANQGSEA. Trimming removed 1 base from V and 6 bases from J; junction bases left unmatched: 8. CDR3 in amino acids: CSVEVVSSGMDTQYF. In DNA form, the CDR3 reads TGCAGCGTTGAAGTAGTGTCTAGCGGGATGGATACGCAGTATTTT.

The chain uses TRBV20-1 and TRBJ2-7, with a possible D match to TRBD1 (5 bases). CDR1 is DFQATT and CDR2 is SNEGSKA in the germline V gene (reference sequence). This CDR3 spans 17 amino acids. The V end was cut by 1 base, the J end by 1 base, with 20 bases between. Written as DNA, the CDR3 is TGCAGTGCTAGAGGGTGGCGAACGGGCAGGGTTTCCTACGAGCAGTACGTC. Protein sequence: CSARGWRTGRVSYEQYV.

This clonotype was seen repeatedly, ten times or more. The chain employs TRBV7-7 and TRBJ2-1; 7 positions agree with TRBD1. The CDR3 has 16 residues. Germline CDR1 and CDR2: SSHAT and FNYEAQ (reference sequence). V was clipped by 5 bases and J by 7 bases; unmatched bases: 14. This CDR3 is CASSPSRGRFGNEQFF. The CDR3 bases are TGTGCCAGCAGCCCGTCAAGGGGGCGCTTCGGTAATGAGCAGTTCTTC.

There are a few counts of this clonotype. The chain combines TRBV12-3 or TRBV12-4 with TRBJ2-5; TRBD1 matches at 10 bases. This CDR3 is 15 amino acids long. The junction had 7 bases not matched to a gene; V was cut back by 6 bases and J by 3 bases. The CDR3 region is CASRLGQGKEETQYF. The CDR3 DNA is TGTGCCAGCAGGTTGGGACAGGGGAAGGAAGAGACCCAGTACTTC.